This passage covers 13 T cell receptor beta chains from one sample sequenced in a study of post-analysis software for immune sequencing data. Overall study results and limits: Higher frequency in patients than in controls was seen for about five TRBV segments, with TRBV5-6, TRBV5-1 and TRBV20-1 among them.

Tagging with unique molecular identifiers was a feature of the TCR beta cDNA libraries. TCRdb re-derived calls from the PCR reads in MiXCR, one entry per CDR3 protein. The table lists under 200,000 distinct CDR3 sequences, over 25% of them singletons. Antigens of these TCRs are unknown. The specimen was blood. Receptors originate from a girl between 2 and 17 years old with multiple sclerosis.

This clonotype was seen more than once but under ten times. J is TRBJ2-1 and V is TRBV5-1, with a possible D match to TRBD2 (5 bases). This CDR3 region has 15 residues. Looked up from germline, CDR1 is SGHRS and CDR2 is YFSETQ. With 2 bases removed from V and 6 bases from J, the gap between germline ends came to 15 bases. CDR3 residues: CASSFTSGSGNEQFF. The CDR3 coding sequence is TGCGCCAGCAGCTTCACTAGTGGTTCGGGCAATGAGCAGTTCTTC.

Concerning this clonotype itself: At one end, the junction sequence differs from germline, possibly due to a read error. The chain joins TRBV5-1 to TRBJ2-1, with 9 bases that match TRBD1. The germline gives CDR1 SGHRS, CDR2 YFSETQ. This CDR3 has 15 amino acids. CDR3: CVSTLTGGGHNEQFF. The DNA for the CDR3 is TGCGTCAGCACCCTGACAGGGGGTGGCCACAATGAGCAGTTCTTC.

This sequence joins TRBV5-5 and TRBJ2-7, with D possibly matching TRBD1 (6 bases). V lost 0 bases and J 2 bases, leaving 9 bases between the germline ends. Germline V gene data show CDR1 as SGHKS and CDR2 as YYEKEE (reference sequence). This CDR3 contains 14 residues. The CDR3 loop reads CASSLEGVPYEQYF. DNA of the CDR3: TGTGCCAGCAGCTTGGAGGGGGTCCCCTACGAGCAGTACTTC.

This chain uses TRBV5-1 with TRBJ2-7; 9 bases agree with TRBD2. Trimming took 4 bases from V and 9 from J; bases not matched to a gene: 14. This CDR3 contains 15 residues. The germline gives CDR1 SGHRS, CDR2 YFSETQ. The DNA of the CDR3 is TGCGCCAGCAGCCTGTGGCAGGGTAGCGGGAGCGGGCAGTACTTC. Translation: CASSLWQGSGSGQYF.

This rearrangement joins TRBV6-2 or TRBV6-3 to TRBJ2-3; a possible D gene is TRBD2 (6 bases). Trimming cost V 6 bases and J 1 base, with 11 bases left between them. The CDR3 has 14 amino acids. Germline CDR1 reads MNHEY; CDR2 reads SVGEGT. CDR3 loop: CASRSSEGTDTQYF. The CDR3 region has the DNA TGTGCCAGCAGGTCTAGCGAGGGCACAGATACGCAGTATTTT.

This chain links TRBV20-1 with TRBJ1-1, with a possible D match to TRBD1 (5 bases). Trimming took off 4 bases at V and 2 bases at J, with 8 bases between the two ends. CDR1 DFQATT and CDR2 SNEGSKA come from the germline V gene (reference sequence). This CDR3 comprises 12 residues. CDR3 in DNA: TGCAGTGCTAAGCAGGGTAACACTGAAGCTTTCTTT. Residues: CSAKQGNTEAFF.

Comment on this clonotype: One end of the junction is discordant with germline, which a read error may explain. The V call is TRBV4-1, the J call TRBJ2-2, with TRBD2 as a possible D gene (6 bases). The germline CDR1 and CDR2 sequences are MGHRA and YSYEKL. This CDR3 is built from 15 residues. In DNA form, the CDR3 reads TGCGCCAGCAGCGGTCCCCGGGAGAGGACCGGGGAGCCGTTTTTT. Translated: CASSGPRERTGEPFF.

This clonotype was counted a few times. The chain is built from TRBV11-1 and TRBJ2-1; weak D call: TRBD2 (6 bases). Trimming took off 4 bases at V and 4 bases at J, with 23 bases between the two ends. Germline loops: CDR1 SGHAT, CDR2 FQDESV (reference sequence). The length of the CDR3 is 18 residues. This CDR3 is CASSSRLEVAGKYNEQFF. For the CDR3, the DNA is TGTGCCAGCAGCTCCCGCCTGGAGGTTGCGGGGAAATACAATGAGCAGTTCTTC. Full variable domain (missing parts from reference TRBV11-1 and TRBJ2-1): EAEVAQSPRYKITEKSQAVAFWCDPISGHATLYWYRQILGQGPELLVQFQDESVVDDSQLPKDRFSAERLKGVDSTLKIQPAELGDSAMYLCASSSRLEVAGKYNEQFFGPGTRLTVL.

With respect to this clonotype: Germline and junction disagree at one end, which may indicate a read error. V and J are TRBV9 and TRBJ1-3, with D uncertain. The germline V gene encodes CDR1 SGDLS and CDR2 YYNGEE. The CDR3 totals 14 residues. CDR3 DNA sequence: TGTGCCAGCAGCGCCCGGACTGGTGGAGACACCATATATTTT. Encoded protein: CASSARTGGDTIYF. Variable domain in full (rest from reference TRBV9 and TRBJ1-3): DSGVTQTPKHLITATGQRVTLRCSPRSGDLSVYWYQQSLDQGLQFLIQYYNGEERAKGNILERFSAQQFPDLHSELNLSSLELGDSALYFCASSARTGGDTIYFGEGSWLTVV.

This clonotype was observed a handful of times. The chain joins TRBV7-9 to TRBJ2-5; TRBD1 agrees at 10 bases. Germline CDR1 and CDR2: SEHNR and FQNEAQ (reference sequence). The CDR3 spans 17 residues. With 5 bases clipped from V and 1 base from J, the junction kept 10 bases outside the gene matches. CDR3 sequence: CASSSRQGAASQETQYF. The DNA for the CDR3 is TGTGCCAGCAGCAGTCGACAGGGGGCGGCATCCCAAGAGACCCAGTACTTC.

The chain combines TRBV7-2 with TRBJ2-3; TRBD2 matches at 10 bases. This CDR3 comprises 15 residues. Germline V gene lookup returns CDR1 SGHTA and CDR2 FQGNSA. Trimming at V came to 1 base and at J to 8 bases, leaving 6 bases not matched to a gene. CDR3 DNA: TGTGCCAGCAGCTTAGAGCGGGGGGGAAGGGGTACGCAGTATTTT. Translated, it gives CASSLERGGRGTQYF.

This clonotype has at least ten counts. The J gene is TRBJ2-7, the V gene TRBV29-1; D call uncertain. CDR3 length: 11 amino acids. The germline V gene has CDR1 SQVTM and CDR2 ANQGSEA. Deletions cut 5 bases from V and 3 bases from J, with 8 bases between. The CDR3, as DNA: TGCAGCGTTATCCGAAGCTACGAGCAGTACTTC. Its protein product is CSVIRSYEQYF.

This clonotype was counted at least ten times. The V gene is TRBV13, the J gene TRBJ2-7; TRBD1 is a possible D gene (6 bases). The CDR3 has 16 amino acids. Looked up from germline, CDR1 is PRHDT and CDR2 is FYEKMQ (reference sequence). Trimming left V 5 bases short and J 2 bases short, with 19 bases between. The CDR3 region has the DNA TGTGCCAGCAGCCGGACCCTCAGGGGCTCTACCTACGAGCAGTACTTC. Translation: CASSRTLRGSTYEQYF.